Presented here are 20 T cell receptor beta chains from one specimen sequenced in a study of blood T cell repertoires in COVID-19. Assay: immunoSEQ multiplex PCR; the TCRdb copy retains only in-frame clones and omits some. Among tens of thousands of clones, approximately 85% were seen once, and the ten largest hold 9% to 15%. The material sequenced was peripheral blood. The receptors derive from a human donor in a cohort sampled during active COVID-19.

The genes are TRBV28 and TRBJ2-7; D is unclear. This CDR3 has 14 residues. The V end was cut by 2 bases, the J end by 2 bases, with 10 bases between. From germline, CDR1 is MDHEN and CDR2 SYDVKM. For the CDR3, the DNA is TGTGCCAGCAGTTTAGTGGGTGGGCCCTACGAGCAGTACTTC. Translating it yields CASSLVGGPYEQYF.

The chain recombines TRBV5-4 with TRBJ1-1; D possibly corresponds to TRBD1 (5 bases). Per the germline V gene, CDR1 is SGHNT and CDR2 is YYREEE (reference sequence). The CDR3 runs to 14 residues. The ends were cut back, 3 bases at V and 3 bases at J, with 12 bases in the middle. The chain's CDR3 is CASSSPGRDTEAFF. For the CDR3, the DNA is TGTGCCAGCAGCTCCCCAGGGAGGGACACTGAAGCTTTCTTT.

This chain joins TRBV11-2 and TRBJ2-7; D unclear. The CDR3 is made up of 14 amino acids. V was clipped by 5 bases and J by 0 bases, with 11 bases between them. Germline CDR1 reads SGHAT; CDR2 reads FQNNGV. CDR3 sequence: CASSEPLSSYEQYF. The CDR3 coding sequence is TGTGCCAGCAGCGAGCCGTTAAGCTCCTACGAGCAGTACTTC.

The CDR3, as DNA: TGTGCCAGCTCACCTTATTTACAGGGGACTGGAAACACCATATATTTT. Encoded protein: CASSPYLQGTGNTIYF. V is TRBV18 and J is TRBJ1-3; 7 nucleotides line up with TRBD1. Germline CDR1 is KGHSH and CDR2 is LQKENI. This CDR3 spans 16 amino acids. Trimming took 3 bases from V and 2 from J; bases not matched to a gene: 7.

This rearrangement joins TRBV29-1 to TRBJ2-3; 8 nucleotides line up with TRBD1. The V and J ends lost 4 bases and 3 bases, in that order; junction bases with no gene match: 3. The CDR3 is made up of 13 amino acids. Germline loops: CDR1 SQVTM, CDR2 ANQGSEA. The CDR3 is CSVVNRGTDTQYF. CDR3 DNA: TGCAGCGTTGTGAACAGGGGGACAGATACGCAGTATTTT.

V and J are TRBV7-6 and TRBJ2-2, with TRBD2 matching over 11 bases. CDR3 length: 19 amino acids. The J segment lost 0 bases and the V segment lost 1 base, leaving 7 bases of the junction unmatched. Germline values: CDR1 SGHVS, CDR2 FNYEAQ. The CDR3 nucleotides read TGTGCCAGCAGCTTAGAGGCTAGCGGGGGGTACTCGAACACCGGGGAGCTGTTTTTT. Residues: CASSLEASGGYSNTGELFF.

This sequence joins TRBV2 and TRBJ2-2, with unresolved D. Germline assignment: CDR1 SNHLY and CDR2 FYNNEI. The CDR3 length is 16 residues. Trimming removed 6 bases at V and 0 bases at J, with 14 bases between. The CDR3 loop is CASSNTPVANTGELFF. CDR3 DNA sequence: TGTGCCAGCAGCAACACCCCAGTCGCGAACACCGGGGAGCTGTTTTTT. Combining the CDR3 with reference TRBV2 and TRBJ2-2 gives the whole variable domain EPEVTQTPSHQVTQMGQEVILRCVPISNHLYFYWYRQILGQKVEFLVSFYNNEISEKSEIFDDQFSVERPDGSNFTLKIRSTKLEDSAMYFCASSNTPVANTGELFFGEGSRLTVL.

This chain joins TRBV5-1 and TRBJ2-5, with D maybe TRBD1 (5 bases). Trimming shortened V by 5 bases and J by 2 bases, and 10 bases separated the two germline ends. Germline CDR1 and CDR2: SGHRS and YFSETQ. The CDR3 has 13 residues. CDR3 bases: TGCGCCAGCAGAAGGGGCCTTCAAGAGACCCAGTACTTC. Translation gives CASRRGLQETQYF.

This clone was observed once. The chain carries TRBV18 and TRBJ2-2, with D tentatively TRBD2 (6 bases). The CDR3 is 16 residues long. In germline, CDR1 is KGHSH, CDR2 LQKENI. Trimming cost V 0 bases and J 0 bases, with 8 bases left between them. For the CDR3, the DNA is TGTGCCAGCTCACCACCGGGGAGGACGAACACCGGGGAGCTGTTTTTT. Amino acids: CASSPPGRTNTGELFF.

The chain recombines TRBV5-4 with TRBJ2-1, with D tentatively TRBD1 (6 bases). Germline V lookup: CDR1 SGHNT, CDR2 YYREEE (reference sequence). V lost 0 bases, J lost 8 bases, and 15 bases lay in between. The CDR3 consists of 15 residues. The CDR3 reads CASSLDGTPLDEQFF. DNA for the CDR3: TGTGCCAGCAGCTTGGATGGGACACCGTTGGATGAGCAGTTCTTC.

The chain employs TRBV27 and TRBJ2-1, with D possibly TRBD1 on 6 matching bases. The CDR3 covers 15 residues. Trimming left V 7 bases short and J 9 bases short, with 22 bases between. Germline V lookup: CDR1 MNHEY, CDR2 SMNVEV (reference sequence). The CDR3 loop reads CASNPLGRGIGEQFF. The CDR3, as DNA: TGTGCCAGCAATCCCCTCGGCAGGGGCATTGGTGAGCAGTTCTTC.

The V and J genes are TRBV5-1 and TRBJ1-5; perhaps TRBD1 as D (5 bases). Germline V gene sequence: CDR1 SGHRS, CDR2 YFSETQ. The CDR3 extends over 14 amino acids. V lost 2 bases to trimming and J lost 2 bases, with 8 bases between them. CDR3 region: CASSLGRGNQPQHF. The CDR3 DNA is TGCGCCAGCAGCTTAGGCAGGGGCAATCAGCCCCAGCATTTT.

The V and J genes are TRBV15 and TRBJ2-7; 11 nucleotides align to TRBD2. The CDR3 contains 16 residues. Germline V gene lookup returns CDR1 LNHNV and CDR2 YYDKDF (reference sequence). The ends lost 0 bases at V and 0 bases at J; junction bases unmatched: 1. The CDR3 loop is CATSREGLAGSYEQYF. For the CDR3, the DNA is TGTGCCACCAGCAGAGAAGGACTAGCGGGCTCCTACGAGCAGTACTTC.

This sequence joins TRBV18 and TRBJ2-3, with TRBD2 matching 12 bases. The CDR3 contains 17 residues. V shed 3 bases, J shed 2 bases, and the junction held 6 bases outside the gene matches. In germline, CDR1 is KGHSH, CDR2 LQKENI. The CDR3 loop is CASSPTGLAGLTDTQYF. The CDR3, as DNA: TGTGCCAGCTCACCCACGGGACTAGCGGGCCTCACAGATACGCAGTATTTT.

The chain uses TRBV28 and TRBJ1-3, with 12 bases aligning to TRBD1. Per germline, CDR1 MDHEN and CDR2 SYDVKM. This CDR3 has 15 amino acids. Trimming at V came to 3 bases and at J to 10 bases, leaving 7 bases not matched to a gene. The CDR3 bases are TGTGCCAGCAGTTTCATACGGGACAGGGGGCGAACCATATATTTT. This translates into CASSFIRDRGRTIYF.

To note about this clone: One end of the junction is discordant with germline, which a read error may explain. The chain couples TRBV28 to TRBJ2-6; maybe TRBD2 (6 bases). CDR1 is MDHEN and CDR2 is SYDVKM in the germline V gene. This CDR3 is built from 14 residues. This chain's CDR3 is CASGLGGGANVLTF. DNA of the CDR3: TGTGCCAGCGGTTTAGGAGGGGGGGCCAACGTCCTGACTTTC.

The J gene is TRBJ1-5, the V gene TRBV27; TRBD1 matches at 7 bases. Trimming removed 10 bases from V and 0 bases from J; junction bases left unmatched: 6. CDR1 MNHEY and CDR2 SMNVEV come from the germline V gene (reference sequence). This CDR3 has 14 residues. In DNA form, the CDR3 reads TGTGCCACCGAACAGGGGATTAGCAATCAGCCCCAGCATTTT. This encodes CATEQGISNQPQHF.

With respect to this clone: The junction differs from germline at one of its ends, possibly a read error. The chain joins TRBV6-6 to TRBJ2-7; 10 bases match TRBD2. The CDR3 has 13 residues. Per the germline V gene, CDR1 is MNHNY and CDR2 is SVGAGI (reference sequence). The CDR3 loop reads CASGHVTSGEPSF. As DNA, the CDR3 is TGTGCCAGCGGCCACGTAACTAGCGGGGAACCATCCTTC.

V and J are TRBV19 and TRBJ2-1; TRBD2 aligns across 10 bases. Germline V gives CDR1 LNHDA, CDR2 SQIVND (reference sequence). The CDR3 consists of 13 residues. J gave up 10 bases and V 4 bases, and 4 bases lay outside the gene matches. CDR3 in DNA: TGTGCCAGTAGTACTATTAGCGGGGGGGAGCAGTTCTTC. As protein: CASSTISGGEQFF.

With respect to this clone: Other nucleotide sequences in the sample specify the same CDR3. The chain couples TRBV14 to TRBJ1-1; D perhaps matches TRBD1 (5 bases). Germline V lookup: CDR1 SGHDN, CDR2 FVKESK. The CDR3 runs 14 residues. V dropped 2 bases and J dropped 1 base, with 8 bases sitting between them. CDR3 residues: CASSQPGWNTEAFF. In DNA, the CDR3 is TGTGCCAGCAGCCAACCAGGGTGGAACACTGAAGCTTTCTTT.